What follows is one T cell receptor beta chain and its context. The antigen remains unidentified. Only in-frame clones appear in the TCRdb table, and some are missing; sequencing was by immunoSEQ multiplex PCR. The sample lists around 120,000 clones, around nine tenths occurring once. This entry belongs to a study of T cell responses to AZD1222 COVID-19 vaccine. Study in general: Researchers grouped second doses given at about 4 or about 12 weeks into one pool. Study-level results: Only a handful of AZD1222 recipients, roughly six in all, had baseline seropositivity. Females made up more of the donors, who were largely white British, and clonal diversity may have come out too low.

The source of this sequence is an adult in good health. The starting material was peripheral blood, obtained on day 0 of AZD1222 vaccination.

In DNA, the CDR3 is TGTGCCAGCAGCTTAACAAGCCGCGAGCAGTACTTC. This codes for CASSLTSREQYF. This chain uses TRBV13 with TRBJ2-7; D is uncertain. The CDR3 is made up of 12 amino acids. V lost 2 bases, J lost 6 bases, and 8 bases lay in between. Per germline, CDR1 PRHDT and CDR2 FYEKMQ (reference sequence).